This TCR beta chain stems from a study of identifying expanded T cells in peripheral blood. Overall study results and limits: Differentially abundant clones: around 1.2 between replicates, 16.4 at around 14 days, less than 25 at four. Approximately 2-week clone count variance significantly increased as total template count grew.

Germline V gives CDR1 SGHDT, CDR2 YYEEEE. The CDR3 is made up of 14 amino acids. The ends were cut back, 0 bases at V and 4 bases at J, with 9 bases in the middle. During the collection period, no donor immune events like infections were recorded. Method: immunoSEQ multiplex PCR; TCRdb's copy keeps in-frame clones and lacks some. This sample has about 82,000 clones, with around 90% found just once. Remarks on this clone: What it binds is unknown.

This TCR was recovered from a person aged 18-70 years in good health. The sequencing input was blood. The chain has TRBV5-6 and TRBJ2-3; D is perhaps TRBD1 or TRBD2 (5 bases each). This CDR3 is CASSLAWDADTQYF. CDR3 sequence (DNA): TGTGCCAGCAGCTTGGCTTGGGACGCAGATACGCAGTATTTT.